The 13 T cell receptor beta chains presented below share a single source sample, sequenced in a study of patients and donors after allogeneic stem cell transplantation. One entry per CDR3 protein results from TCRdb running MiXCR on the RT-PCR reads. The repertoire holds 800,000 to 1,000,000 distinct CDR3 sequences, with about a sixth as singletons. Sequencing input: blood, either unsorted or a sorted T cell fraction (not recorded which). Source of these receptors: a human donor who was either an allogeneic HSCT recipient or a stem cell or donor lymphocyte infusion donor (not recorded which). It is not recorded whose cells these are; they may come from a transplant donor.

The V and J genes are TRBV2 and TRBJ2-7; 7 positions agree with TRBD2. CDR1 is SNHLY, CDR2 FYNNEI, per germline. V was clipped by 7 bases and J by 3 bases; unmatched bases: 12. The CDR3 consists of 15 residues. This CDR3 is CASMNGSGASYEQYF. In nucleotides, the CDR3 is TGTGCCAGCATGAACGGAAGCGGGGCCAGCTACGAGCAGTACTTC.

This clonotype was found many times. CDR3 sequence reads: CASGGGPSVYNEQFF. The DNA of the CDR3 is TGTGCCAGCGGAGGGGGCCCTAGCGTCTACAATGAGCAGTTCTTC. This chain uses TRBV12-3 or TRBV12-4 with TRBJ2-1, with D perhaps matching TRBD1 (7 bases). Trimming took off 8 bases at V and 3 bases at J, with 17 bases between the two ends. The CDR3 has 15 amino acids.

The J gene is TRBJ2-7, the V gene TRBV6-5, with D perhaps given as TRBD1 or TRBD2 (6 bases each). The germline CDR1 and CDR2 sequences are MNHEY and SVGAGI. This CDR3 is built from 13 residues. Trimming removed 0 bases at V and 12 bases at J, with 15 bases between. The chain's CDR3 is CASSYSGGTPGYF. The CDR3 DNA sequence: TGTGCCAGCAGTTACTCGGGGGGCACGCCGGGGTACTTC.

J is TRBJ2-3 and V is TRBV5-1, with D perhaps TRBD1 (5 bases). Per germline, CDR1 SGHRS and CDR2 YFSETQ. The CDR3 has 15 residues. V lost 0 bases, J lost 1 base, and 9 bases lay in between. CDR3 DNA: TGCGCCAGCAGCTTGGAGGGGCAGCGCACAGATACGCAGTATTTT. Translation gives CASSLEGQRTDTQYF.

Only a few counts were recorded for this clonotype. The chain employs TRBV20-1 and TRBJ2-6; 7 bases are shared with TRBD1. CDR1 and CDR2 from the germline V gene are DFQATT and SNEGSKA (reference sequence). CDR3 size: 17 residues. V lost 4 bases and J lost 0; bases outside the gene matches: 9. Here the CDR3 DNA reads TGCAGTGCTACAGGGACAGCATTTTTCTCTGGGGCCAACGTCCTGACTTTC. This sequence encodes CSATGTAFFSGANVLTF.

This clonotype was detected a few times. This chain connects TRBV4-1 to TRBJ1-6, with D perhaps TRBD1 (6 bases). Germline V gene sequence: CDR1 MGHRA, CDR2 YSYEKL. The CDR3 runs 13 residues. The V gene lost 11 bases and the J gene lost 7 bases, with 15 bases spanning the gap. The CDR3 protein is CASRDTFNSPLHF. The CDR3 bases are TGCGCCTCCAGGGACACTTTCAATTCACCCCTCCACTTT.

The chain is built from TRBV12-3 or TRBV12-4 and TRBJ1-1; no definite D call. Trimming cost V 5 bases and J 1 base, with 11 bases left between them. The CDR3 totals 14 residues. CDR3 DNA: TGTGCCAGCAGTGGGGTAGAGAAGAACACTGAAGCTTTCTTT. This codes for CASSGVEKNTEAFF.

V gene TRBV29-1 combines with J gene TRBJ2-6; 10 bases fit TRBD1. Germline V gives CDR1 SQVTM, CDR2 ANQGSEA. The CDR3 loop spans 16 amino acids. V gave up 7 bases and J gave up 1 base; unmatched junction bases: 7. Here the CDR3 reads CSATAGQGSGANVLTF. The CDR3 coding sequence is TGCAGCGCCACGGCGGGACAGGGGTCTGGGGCCAACGTCCTGACTTTC.

The chain links TRBV3-1 to TRBJ2-2, with D hard to call. V dropped 2 bases and J dropped 0 bases, with 4 bases sitting between them. The CDR3 covers 14 residues. Germline values: CDR1 LGHDT, CDR2 YNNKEL (reference sequence). The DNA for the CDR3 is TGTGCCAGCAGCCAAACTACGAACACCGGGGAGCTGTTTTTT. Translated, it gives CASSQTTNTGELFF.

Concerning this clonotype itself: One end of the junction fails to match germline, which may point to a read error. The gene calls are TRBV5-7 and TRBJ2-1; TRBD1 aligns across 7 bases. TRBV5-7 is designated an ORF whose function remains uncertain. The CDR3 contains 11 residues. The CDR3 here is CASSLEQGRTF. The CDR3 nucleotides are TGTGCCAGCAGCTTAGAACAGGGGCGGACCTTC.

V and J are TRBV5-1 and TRBJ2-1; 10 bases fit TRBD1. The germline V gene encodes CDR1 SGHRS and CDR2 YFSETQ. Unmatched junction bases numbered 6, after V lost 3 bases and J lost 3 bases. The CDR3 spans 16 residues. CDR3 residues: CASSSYRDRGYNEQFF. CDR3 DNA: TGCGCCAGCAGCTCCTACAGGGACAGGGGCTACAATGAGCAGTTCTTC.

There are many counts of this clonotype. The chain recombines TRBV4-2 with TRBJ2-1, with D unresolved. The CDR3 runs 13 residues. The V end lost 1 base, the J end lost 8 bases, and 9 bases lay between the germline ends. Germline assignment: CDR1 LGHNA and CDR2 YNFKEQ. CDR3 protein: CASSQGAGHEQFF. The CDR3 nucleotides are TGTGCCAGCAGCCAAGGGGCCGGGCATGAGCAGTTCTTC.

The rearrangement uses TRBV5-1 and TRBJ2-7; D may be TRBD2 (5 bases). V was trimmed by 4 bases and J by 4 bases, leaving 15 bases between them. Germline-derived CDR1 and CDR2 are SGHRS and YFSETQ. The CDR3 has 14 amino acids. The chain's CDR3 is CASSPGSGGYEQYF. CDR3 bases: TGCGCCAGCAGCCCCGGCAGCGGTGGGTACGAGCAGTACTTC.